The present entry profiles one T cell receptor beta chain with its context. The V gene's germline CDR1 is SNHLY and CDR2 FYNNEI. The CDR3 runs to 14 residues. The junction had 7 bases not matched to a gene; V was cut back by 6 bases and J by 7 bases. The data belong to a study of T cell changes during pregnancy in multiple sclerosis. Libraries were prepared by immunoSEQ multiplex PCR; TCRdb keeps only in-frame clonotypes and omits some of them. The sample includes 40,000 to 55,000 clones, under 90% of them seen just once. This receptor was identified in a female donor in good health, enrolled as a control in a pregnancy study. Material: peripheral blood, obtained in the second trimester of pregnancy. V usage is TRBV2 and J usage is TRBJ1-5, with 9 bases fitting TRBD1. This CDR3 is CASSQEQGAQPQHF. The CDR3 DNA sequence: TGTGCCAGCAGCCAAGAACAGGGGGCGCAGCCCCAGCATTTT.